The 30 T cell receptor beta chains below come from one sample, sequenced in a study of cytomegalovirus exposure and HLA in healthy donors. Method: immunoSEQ multiplex PCR; TCRdb's copy keeps in-frame clones and lacks some. Of approximately 150,000 clones listed, approximately 84% were seen once; the top ten hold around 9.6%. The sequenced sample was PBMCs. The source of these receptors is a man aged 25 to 40 in good health and CMV-seropositive.

This clone came up many times. The gene calls are TRBV2 and TRBJ1-6, with D perhaps TRBD1 (5 bases). Germline V gene sequence: CDR1 SNHLY, CDR2 FYNNEI. Trimming cost V 5 bases and J 6 bases, with 14 bases left between them. This CDR3 comprises 15 residues. CDR3 nucleotide sequence: TGTGCCAGCAGTACCCGGGAGGGACGTAATTCACCCCTCCACTTT. The encoded protein is CASSTREGRNSPLHF.

This chain links TRBV7-6 with TRBJ2-5; the match to TRBD2 covers 7 bases. From germline, CDR1 is SGHVS and CDR2 FNYEAQ. After removal of 5 bases from V and 5 bases from J, the junction contained 8 bases not matched to a gene. The CDR3 is made up of 14 amino acids. The CDR3 DNA is TGTGCCAGCAGCCGACTAGCACTTCATGAGACCCAGTACTTC. Translating it yields CASSRLALHETQYF. Filled out from reference TRBV7-6 and TRBJ2-5, the complete variable domain reads GAGVSQSPRYKVTKRGQDVALRCDPISGHVSLYWYRQALGQGPEFLTYFNYEAQQDKSGLPNDRFSAERPEGSISTLTIQRTEQRDSAMYRCASSRLALHETQYFGPGTRLLVL.

The V call is TRBV27, the J call TRBJ2-7, with D hard to call. This CDR3 spans 14 amino acids. Germline V lookup: CDR1 MNHEY, CDR2 SMNVEV (reference sequence). The V and J ends lost 3 bases and 11 bases respectively, with 20 bases between them. As DNA, the CDR3 is TGTGCCAGCAGTTTTCGGCAGGCCTCCTCCCCTAAGTACTTC. Its translation: CASSFRQASSPKYF.

The chain carries TRBV28 and TRBJ2-3; 10 positions match TRBD2. This CDR3 region has 15 residues. Trimming removed 6 bases from V and 4 bases from J; junction bases left unmatched: 7. The germline CDR1 and CDR2 sequences are MDHEN and SYDVKM. This CDR3 reads CASSSPSGRADTQYF. The CDR3 coding sequence is TGTGCCAGCAGCAGTCCTAGCGGGAGAGCAGATACGCAGTATTTT.

CDR3 amino acids: CASSLRGPGQRNTEAFF. The CDR3 DNA follows: TGCGCCAGCAGCTTGAGGGGCCCGGGACAACGGAACACTGAAGCTTTCTTT. V gene TRBV5-1 combines with J gene TRBJ1-1; perhaps TRBD1 as D (6 bases). With 1 base removed from V and 1 base from J, the gap between germline ends came to 17 bases. The CDR3 has 17 amino acids. Germline CDR1 and CDR2: SGHRS and YFSETQ.

The chain joins TRBV9 to TRBJ1-2; D is ambiguous. The CDR3 contains 16 residues. Germline lookup yields CDR1 SGDLS and CDR2 YYNGEE. V lost 0 bases, J lost 7 bases, and 19 bases lay in between. CDR3 DNA sequence: TGTGCCAGCAGCGTAGAGGCAGGCCCAAACTTTGGTGGCTACACCTTC. It specifies CASSVEAGPNFGGYTF.

This clone was recorded once. The V gene is TRBV6-5, the J gene TRBJ2-7; 7 bases line up with TRBD1. The V and J ends lost 7 bases and 5 bases, in that order; junction bases with no gene match: 5. This CDR3 has 12 residues. CDR1 is MNHEY and CDR2 is SVGAGI in the germline V gene. In DNA, the CDR3 is TGTGCCAGCACCGACAGGGTCGACGAGCAGTACTTC. Protein product: CASTDRVDEQYF.

A single count supports this clone. The CDR3 spells CAWSPGQLINTIYF. In nucleotides, the CDR3 is TGTGCCTGGTCTCCGGGACAGCTTATAAACACCATATATTTT. V usage is TRBV30 and J usage is TRBJ1-3; 7 nucleotides line up with TRBD1. V was clipped by 5 bases and J by 6 bases; unmatched bases: 10. The CDR3 is 14 residues long. The V gene's germline CDR1 is GTSNPN and CDR2 SVGIG (reference sequence).

The chain joins TRBV7-9 to TRBJ1-4; weak D call: TRBD1 (5 bases). The CDR3 runs 16 residues. Germline V gene lookup returns CDR1 SEHNR and CDR2 FQNEAQ (reference sequence). Deletions cut 5 bases from V and 8 bases from J, with 21 bases between. The CDR3 region has the DNA TGTGCCAGCAGCGCCAAGGACGGGGGGACTTTCGAAAAACTGTTTTTT. Its translation: CASSAKDGGTFEKLFF. Supplemented by reference TRBV7-9 and TRBJ1-4, the full variable domain reads DTGVSQNPRHKITKRGQNVTFRCDPISEHNRLYWYRQTLGQGPEFLTYFQNEAQLEKSRLLSDRFSAERPKGSFSTLEIQRTEQGDSAMYLCASSAKDGGTFEKLFFGSGTQLSVL.

This chain links TRBV15 with TRBJ2-2; D is possibly TRBD2 (6 bases). CDR3 length: 14 residues. Germline CDR1 LNHNV, CDR2 YYDKDF (reference sequence). Trimming took off 0 bases at V and 4 bases at J, with 6 bases between the two ends. The chain's CDR3 is CATSREGGTGELFF. CDR3 bases: TGTGCCACCAGCAGAGAGGGGGGCACCGGGGAGCTGTTTTTT.

This clone was recorded once. The chain employs TRBV18 and TRBJ2-3; D remains unclear. Germline values: CDR1 KGHSH, CDR2 LQKENI. This CDR3 is built from 14 residues. Trimming removed 2 bases at V and 3 bases at J, with 9 bases between. The CDR3 reads CASSPLERTDTQYF. DNA for the CDR3: TGTGCCAGCTCACCATTGGAGAGGACAGATACGCAGTATTTT.

V is TRBV5-5 and J is TRBJ2-6; D gene unclear. Germline V gene sequence: CDR1 SGHKS, CDR2 YYEKEE (reference sequence). V was cut by 0 bases and J by 2 bases, with 9 bases left in between. This CDR3 is 16 amino acids long. This chain's CDR3 is CASSLAVITGANVLTF. DNA of the CDR3: TGTGCCAGCAGCTTGGCCGTAATTACTGGGGCCAACGTCCTGACTTTC.

CDR3 loop: CASSEQGYGYTF. The DNA for the CDR3 is TGTGCCAGCAGCGAGCAGGGGTATGGCTACACCTTC. The rearrangement joins TRBV7-6 to TRBJ1-2; a weak D match, TRBD1 (6 bases). V was cut by 5 bases and J by 5 bases, with 9 bases left in between. CDR3 length: 12 amino acids. The germline V gene encodes CDR1 SGHVS and CDR2 FNYEAQ.

This chain uses TRBV18 with TRBJ2-1; D unclear. V lost 2 bases, J lost 4 bases, and 12 bases lay in between. The CDR3 runs 15 residues. Germline V lookup: CDR1 KGHSH, CDR2 LQKENI. This chain's CDR3 is CASSPGPADYNEQFF. In DNA, the CDR3 is TGTGCCAGCTCACCAGGCCCTGCGGATTACAATGAGCAGTTCTTC.

A word on this clone: At the DNA level, this CDR3 is encoded by other sequences in the same sample as well. V usage is TRBV18 and J usage is TRBJ2-7; D gene unclear. V lost 0 bases and J lost 3, with 6 bases in between. The germline V gene encodes CDR1 KGHSH and CDR2 LQKENI. CDR3 size: 13 residues. The CDR3 loop reads CASSPPSSYEQYF. The CDR3 DNA is TGTGCCAGCTCACCACCTAGCAGCTACGAGCAGTACTTC.

The chain is built from TRBV6-6 and TRBJ2-1; 7 nucleotides align to TRBD1. The V gene end was trimmed by 7 bases and the J gene end by 5 bases; junction bases not matched to a gene: 11. This CDR3 spans 15 amino acids. Germline V gives CDR1 MNHNY, CDR2 SVGAGI (reference sequence). The CDR3 sequence is CASTNTGTEHNEQFF. Here the CDR3 DNA reads TGTGCCAGCACCAACACCGGGACAGAACACAATGAGCAGTTCTTC.

The rearrangement joins TRBV15 to TRBJ1-4, with 11 bases lining up with TRBD1. V trimming: 3 bases; J trimming: 2 bases; junction bases outside the gene matches: 5. CDR3 length equals 17 residues. Per the germline V gene, CDR1 is LNHNV and CDR2 is YYDKDF (reference sequence). This CDR3 reads CATSSGQGARTNEKLFF. The DNA for the CDR3 is TGTGCCACCAGCAGTGGACAGGGGGCTCGGACTAATGAAAAACTGTTTTTT.

The J gene is TRBJ2-3, the V gene TRBV27, with 9 bases aligning to TRBD2. The J segment lost 4 bases and the V segment lost 7 bases, leaving 9 bases of the junction unmatched. Germline V gives CDR1 MNHEY, CDR2 SMNVEV (reference sequence). CDR3 length: 15 amino acids. The CDR3 DNA is TGTGCCAGCACCAATAGCGGGAGCGCCCCAGATACGCAGTATTTT. Residues: CASTNSGSAPDTQYF.

The chain combines TRBV11-2 with TRBJ1-5; D remains unclear. Germline lookup yields CDR1 SGHAT and CDR2 FQNNGV. V dropped 3 bases and J dropped 2 bases, with 8 bases sitting between them. This CDR3 has 14 amino acids. The CDR3 DNA is TGTGCCAGCAGCTTGAACTTTGGCAATCAGCCCCAGCATTTT. Its translation: CASSLNFGNQPQHF. Full variable domain (remainder filled in from reference TRBV11-2 and TRBJ1-5): EAGVAQSPRYKIIEKRQSVAFWCNPISGHATLYWYQQILGQGPKLLIQFQNNGVVDDSQLPKDRFSAERLKGVDSTLKIQPAKLEDSAVYLCASSLNFGNQPQHFGDGTRLSIL.

V is TRBV30 and J is TRBJ1-5; D might be TRBD1 (6 bases). This CDR3 has 17 residues. Germline V gene lookup returns CDR1 GTSNPN and CDR2 SVGIG (reference sequence). V was pared by 2 bases and J by 1 base, with 18 bases between. This CDR3 reads CAWSHPPRGGSNQPQHF. CDR3 coding DNA: TGTGCCTGGAGTCATCCTCCGAGGGGGGGAAGCAATCAGCCCCAGCATTTT.

The chain uses TRBV28 and TRBJ2-7; 14 bases are shared with TRBD2. Trimming removed 6 bases from V and 0 bases from J; junction bases left unmatched: 7. Per the germline V gene, CDR1 is MDHEN and CDR2 is SYDVKM. The CDR3 covers 17 residues. The CDR3 DNA sequence: TGTGCCAGCAGCCGGGGACTAGCGGGGGTTAGCTCCTACGAGCAGTACTTC. This encodes CASSRGLAGVSSYEQYF. Full variable domain (remainder filled in from reference TRBV28 and TRBJ2-7): DVKVTQSSRYLVKRTGEKVFLECVQDMDHENMFWYRQDPGLGLRLIYFSYDVKMKEKGDIPEGYSVSREKKERFSLILESASTNQTSMYLCASSRGLAGVSSYEQYFGPGTRLTVT.

The genes are TRBV7-6 and TRBJ2-7; tentatively, D is TRBD1 (6 bases). Trimming left V 0 bases short and J 2 bases short, with 11 bases between. Germline V gene sequence: CDR1 SGHVS, CDR2 FNYEAQ. The CDR3 sequence is 15 residues long. The chain's CDR3 is CASSLAVQGPYEQYF. CDR3 nucleotides: TGTGCCAGCAGCTTAGCAGTACAGGGTCCCTACGAGCAGTACTTC.

The rearrangement joins TRBV28 to TRBJ1-2; the D is unclear. Trimming removed 2 bases at V and 4 bases at J, with 8 bases between. CDR3 length equals 13 residues. CDR1 and CDR2 (germline): MDHEN, SYDVKM. The CDR3 DNA reads TGTGCCAGCAGTTTAGTCTCTCGCTATGGCTACACCTTC. Residues: CASSLVSRYGYTF.

This clone was recorded once. This rearrangement joins TRBV19 to TRBJ1-2; no clear D gene. The V end was cut by 3 bases, the J end by 2 bases, with 7 bases between. Germline CDR1 and CDR2: LNHDA and SQIVND (reference sequence). This CDR3 comprises 13 residues. CDR3: CASSIGGNYGYTF. CDR3 sequence (DNA): TGTGCCAGTAGTATCGGCGGGAACTATGGCTACACCTTC.

The gene calls are TRBV5-1 and TRBJ1-1; D is perhaps TRBD1 (6 bases). This CDR3 is built from 13 residues. Germline V gene data show CDR1 as SGHRS and CDR2 as YFSETQ. V was pared by 4 bases and J by 3 bases, with 10 bases between. The CDR3 spells CASSRDTHTEAFF. CDR3 DNA sequence: TGCGCCAGCAGCAGGGACACACACACTGAAGCTTTCTTT.

The CDR3 nucleotides read TGTGCCAGTAGTCTCCCAGGGGGCTTACCCCAGCATTTT. This encodes CASSLPGGLPQHF. This chain uses TRBV19 with TRBJ1-5, with 8 bases lining up with TRBD1. V trimming: 5 bases; J trimming: 10 bases; junction bases outside the gene matches: 7. Germline values: CDR1 LNHDA, CDR2 SQIVND (reference sequence). The CDR3 is made up of 13 amino acids.

This clone was counted a single time. The rearrangement links TRBV7-9 to TRBJ2-1; D possibly corresponds to TRBD1 (5 bases). Per germline, CDR1 SEHNR and CDR2 FQNEAQ (reference sequence). This CDR3 has 15 residues. V gave up 2 bases and J gave up 7 bases, with 15 bases separating them. The CDR3 nucleotides are TGTGCCAGCAGCTTATGGCAGGGTGCCTTGAATGAGCAGTTCTTC. Encoded protein: CASSLWQGALNEQFF.

The chain carries TRBV5-1 and TRBJ2-7; tentative D call: TRBD2 (6 bases). Germline lookup yields CDR1 SGHRS and CDR2 YFSETQ. The germline V and J ends were trimmed by 4 bases and 4 bases, with 18 bases remaining between them. This CDR3 region has 15 residues. The CDR3 sequence is CASSGSSGLPYEQYF. The DNA of the CDR3 is TGCGCCAGCAGCGGAAGTTCGGGACTTCCATACGAGCAGTACTTC.

This chain links TRBV9 with TRBJ1-3, with D unresolved. In germline, CDR1 is SGDLS, CDR2 YYNGEE. The V gene lost 5 bases and the J gene lost 0 bases, with 3 bases spanning the gap. The CDR3 has 12 amino acids. CDR3 bases: TGTGCCAGCAGGAGCTCTGGAAACACCATATATTTT. The encoded protein is CASRSSGNTIYF.

The chain employs TRBV5-1 and TRBJ2-1; D possibly corresponds to TRBD1 (5 bases). The CDR3 consists of 17 residues. The germline V gene has CDR1 SGHRS and CDR2 YFSETQ. The V gene lost 0 bases and the J gene lost 2 bases, with 15 bases spanning the gap. The CDR3 reads CASSLEPGIITYNEQFF. Written as DNA, the CDR3 is TGCGCCAGCAGCTTGGAACCAGGGATCATTACCTACAATGAGCAGTTCTTC. Full variable domain (missing parts from reference TRBV5-1 and TRBJ2-1): KAGVTQTPRYLIKTRGQQVTLSCSPISGHRSVSWYQQTPGQGLQFLFEYFSETQRNKGNFPGRFSGRQFSNSRSEMNVSTLELGDSALYLCASSLEPGIITYNEQFFGPGTRLTVL.